These 32 T cell receptor beta chains came from one sample sequenced in a study of T cells in Graves' hyperthyroidism and ophthalmopathy. There were TCR beta CDR3 regions amplified from RNA transcripts. A set of HTBI primers served as the primers for a first-round RT-PCR of the TCR CDR3. TCRdb reprocessed the multiplex PCR reads with MiXCR, giving one entry per CDR3 protein. The data show fewer than 900,000 distinct CDR3 sequences, with about 17% seen just once and around 7.7% held by the top ten. The sample consisted of blood. All receptors come from a man aged 18 to 29 with Graves' hyperthyroidism.

The chain recombines TRBV27 with TRBJ1-6, with a weak D call TRBD1 (6 bases). The V gene's germline CDR1 is MNHEY and CDR2 SMNVEV (reference sequence). The V end lost 5 bases, the J end lost 11 bases, and 25 bases lay between the germline ends. This CDR3 comprises 17 residues. The CDR3 DNA sequence: TGTGCCAGCAGTCCAAGGGGGTCCCAAAACCCCCGGACACCCCTCCACTTT. It yields the protein CASSPRGSQNPRTPLHF.

The V and J genes are TRBV27 and TRBJ2-7; no clear D. Germline CDR1 and CDR2: MNHEY and SMNVEV (reference sequence). V lost 10 bases and J lost 0, with 13 bases in between. This CDR3 is built from 13 residues. The CDR3 spells CATKRSGSYEQYF. For the CDR3, the DNA is TGTGCCACCAAAAGGTCCGGCTCCTACGAGCAGTACTTC.

V is TRBV19 and J is TRBJ1-5; 8 bases are a match to TRBD1. CDR3 length: 15 residues. V trimming: 5 bases; J trimming: 7 bases; junction bases outside the gene matches: 10. Germline CDR1 reads LNHDA; CDR2 reads SQIVND (reference sequence). The CDR3 loop is CASSAQTGGFQPQHF. Here the CDR3 DNA reads TGTGCCAGTAGTGCACAAACAGGGGGGTTCCAGCCCCAGCATTTT.

This clonotype was detected many times. This chain joins TRBV27 and TRBJ2-5; no clear D. Trimming pared 0 bases from V and 1 base from J, leaving 6 bases between. The CDR3 is 14 amino acids. Germline lookup yields CDR1 MNHEY and CDR2 SMNVEV (reference sequence). CDR3 region: CASSLSPTQETQYF. The CDR3 region has the DNA TGTGCCAGCAGTTTATCCCCCACCCAAGAGACCCAGTACTTC.

This sequence joins TRBV2 and TRBJ1-3; D is unresolved. Germline V gene data show CDR1 as SNHLY and CDR2 as FYNNEI. The CDR3 covers 12 residues. Trimming took 4 bases from V and 3 from J, leaving 4 bases between them. The CDR3 DNA sequence: TGTGCCAGCAGTGTTCTTGGAAACACCATATATTTT. Its protein product is CASSVLGNTIYF.

This clonotype was seen a single time. This chain uses TRBV20-1 with TRBJ2-3, with a possible D match to TRBD1 (5 bases). The CDR3 covers 14 residues. Looked up from germline, CDR1 is DFQATT and CDR2 is SNEGSKA (reference sequence). V lost 2 bases, J lost 2 bases, and 11 bases lay in between. The CDR3 region is CSARKGATTDTQYF. CDR3 nucleotides: TGCAGTGCTAGAAAAGGGGCCACCACAGATACGCAGTATTTT.

There are a few counts of this clonotype. The gene calls are TRBV7-9 and TRBJ2-1; no reliable D call. The CDR3 has 12 residues. Trimming pared 5 bases from V and 6 bases from J, leaving 8 bases between. From germline, CDR1 is SEHNR and CDR2 FQNEAQ (reference sequence). The CDR3 is CASSEAPNEQFF. CDR3 in DNA: TGTGCCAGCAGCGAAGCACCCAATGAGCAGTTCTTC.

This clonotype was seen at least ten times. V is TRBV6-5 and J is TRBJ2-1; weak D call: TRBD1 (5 bases). Germline values: CDR1 MNHEY, CDR2 SVGAGI. V was cut by 2 bases and J by 5 bases, with 10 bases left in between. The CDR3 has 14 amino acids. This chain's CDR3 is CASSYGAADNEQFF. The CDR3 DNA sequence: TGTGCCAGCAGTTACGGGGCCGCCGACAATGAGCAGTTCTTC.

This clonotype was found once. The V gene is TRBV4-1, the J gene TRBJ2-2; a weak D match, TRBD2 (6 bases). Trimming shortened V by 0 bases and J by 6 bases, and 14 bases separated the two germline ends. Germline CDR1 MGHRA, CDR2 YSYEKL. CDR3 length: 16 amino acids. CDR3: CASSQDSGGTAGELFF. The CDR3 coding sequence is TGCGCCAGCAGCCAAGACTCGGGCGGGACCGCCGGGGAGCTGTTTTTT.

This chain joins TRBV5-8 and TRBJ2-1; D is perhaps TRBD1 (7 bases). V lost 5 bases and J lost 6, with 12 bases in between. The germline V gene has CDR1 SGHTS and CDR2 YDEGEE. This CDR3 is 13 amino acids long. CDR3: CASSNRGGNEQFF. The DNA for the CDR3 is TGTGCCAGCAGTAACAGGGGAGGCAATGAGCAGTTCTTC.

This clonotype has a handful of counts. This chain links TRBV11-2 with TRBJ1-6, with D tentatively TRBD1 (5 bases). The germline V gene has CDR1 SGHAT and CDR2 FQNNGV. The CDR3 has 20 amino acids. V lost 0 bases, J lost 0 bases, and 18 bases lay in between. CDR3 DNA: TGTGCCAGCAGCTTAGATCCGGGACGTCTCCTCAGCTCCTATAATTCACCCCTCCACTTT. Translated, it gives CASSLDPGRLLSSYNSPLHF.

This clonotype came up a few times. This sequence joins TRBV11-2 and TRBJ2-7; TRBD2 agrees at 10 bases. The germline V gene has CDR1 SGHAT and CDR2 FQNNGV. V lost 5 bases to trimming and J lost 4 bases; unmatched junction nucleotides: 11. The CDR3 sequence is 16 residues long. As DNA, the CDR3 is TGTGCCAGCAGCCCTGACCCTAGCGGGAGAGGTTACGAGCAGTACTTC. This sequence encodes CASSPDPSGRGYEQYF.

The chain links TRBV12-3 or TRBV12-4 to TRBJ1-2; D perhaps matches TRBD1 (6 bases). V lost 6 bases and J lost 3, with 14 bases in between. This CDR3 region has 14 residues. The CDR3 reads CASSPPGGYYGYTF. Here the CDR3 DNA reads TGTGCCAGCAGCCCCCCCGGGGGCTACTATGGCTACACCTTC.

The V gene is TRBV9, the J gene TRBJ1-1, with 7 bases matching TRBD1. The CDR3 loop spans 17 amino acids. Per germline, CDR1 SGDLS and CDR2 YYNGEE. Losses at the gene ends were 4 bases for V and 0 bases for J; bases not matched to a gene: 12. The CDR3, as DNA: TGTGCCAGCAGCCGAGCGTGGGGACAGTCGATGAACACTGAAGCTTTCTTT. Protein: CASSRAWGQSMNTEAFF.

This clonotype was picked up many times. This rearrangement joins TRBV28 to TRBJ1-2, with D possibly being TRBD1 (6 bases). V lost 7 bases, J lost 4 bases, and 13 bases lay in between. Germline loops: CDR1 MDHEN, CDR2 SYDVKM. CDR3 length equals 13 residues. The CDR3 nucleotides are TGTGCCAGCACGGTAACAGGGTCCTATGGCTACACCTTC. Its protein product is CASTVTGSYGYTF.

The chain joins TRBV6-2 or TRBV6-3 to TRBJ2-3; D ambiguous. V was clipped by 7 bases and J by 0 bases, with 14 bases between them. The CDR3 runs 15 residues. Per germline, CDR1 MNHEY and CDR2 SVGEGT. Written as DNA, the CDR3 is TGTGCCAGCACCTGGAGTATAGCTAGCACAGATACGCAGTATTTT. Translated, it gives CASTWSIASTDTQYF.

At least ten counts were recorded for this clonotype. The gene calls are TRBV18 and TRBJ2-1, with TRBD2 identical over 8 bases. Trimming cost V 3 bases and J 5 bases; bases outside gene matches: 6. The CDR3 loop spans 15 amino acids. The germline gives CDR1 KGHSH, CDR2 LQKENI. The CDR3 DNA reads TGTGCCAGCTCACCGGGGGTAGCGGGGAACAATGAGCAGTTCTTC. Encoded protein: CASSPGVAGNNEQFF. The whole variable domain, remainder taken from reference TRBV18 and TRBJ2-1, is NAGVMQNPRHLVRRRGQEARLRCSPMKGHSHVYWYRQLPEEGLKFMVYLQKENIIDESGMPKERFSAEFPKEGPSILRIQQVVRGDSAAYFCASSPGVAGNNEQFFGPGTRLTVL.

Many counts were recorded for this clonotype. This chain links TRBV18 with TRBJ2-3; D gene ambiguous. Germline V lookup: CDR1 KGHSH, CDR2 LQKENI. V was cut by 5 bases and J by 3 bases, with 15 bases left in between. The CDR3 has 15 amino acids. For the CDR3, the DNA is TGTGCCAGCTCATCCCCCGTGGTTGAAACAGATACGCAGTATTTT. This sequence encodes CASSSPVVETDTQYF.

This clonotype has at least ten counts. This rearrangement joins TRBV28 to TRBJ1-1; D gene ambiguous. The CDR3 is 17 amino acids. Germline values: CDR1 MDHEN, CDR2 SYDVKM. V dropped 3 bases and J dropped 9 bases, with 26 bases sitting between them. This chain's CDR3 is CASSFESRAKDLPKAFF. The CDR3 DNA follows: TGTGCCAGCAGTTTTGAATCCCGGGCTAAGGATTTACCCAAAGCTTTCTTT.

This rearrangement joins TRBV6-1 to TRBJ1-4, with D possibly TRBD1 on 5 matching bases. This CDR3 contains 14 residues. Germline CDR1 is MNHNS and CDR2 is SASEGT. V was cut by 7 bases and J by 0 bases, with 9 bases left in between. The CDR3 sequence is CASTGGATNEKLFF. The CDR3 nucleotides are TGTGCCAGCACGGGGGGTGCAACTAATGAAAAACTGTTTTTT.

The V call is TRBV29-1, the J call TRBJ2-6, with D unresolved. The CDR3 sequence is 12 residues long. Per the germline V gene, CDR1 is SQVTM and CDR2 is ANQGSEA. The V gene lost 5 bases and the J gene lost 0 bases, with 2 bases spanning the gap. The CDR3 loop is CSVSSGANVLTF. For the CDR3, the DNA is TGCAGCGTTAGCTCTGGGGCCAACGTCCTGACTTTC.

This clonotype was counted ten times or more. This sequence joins TRBV12-5 and TRBJ2-5; D is possibly TRBD1 or TRBD2 (5 bases each). CDR3 length: 13 amino acids. Germline loops: CDR1 LGHNT, CDR2 FRNRAP. The V end was cut by 7 bases, the J end by 2 bases, with 11 bases between. The DNA for the CDR3 is TGTGCTAGTGAACGGGGCGGTCAAGAGACCCAGTACTTC. This sequence encodes CASERGGQETQYF.

Many counts were recorded for this clonotype. The chain links TRBV7-8 to TRBJ1-2; D unclear. V was clipped by 5 bases and J by 1 base, with 14 bases between them. Germline values: CDR1 SGHVS, CDR2 FQNEAQ. The CDR3 contains 15 residues. The CDR3 DNA follows: TGTGCCAGCAGCCCAATCGGCCAGTTTAACTATGGCTACACCTTC. It yields the protein CASSPIGQFNYGYTF.

This clonotype was recorded at least ten times. V usage is TRBV20-1 and J usage is TRBJ2-7; 7 positions match TRBD2. Germline CDR1 reads DFQATT; CDR2 reads SNEGSKA (reference sequence). The CDR3 runs to 14 residues. The junction had 8 bases not matched to a gene; V was cut back by 1 base and J by 5 bases. CDR3 region: CSARAGGSIDEQYF. DNA for the CDR3: TGCAGTGCTAGAGCGGGCGGGAGTATCGACGAGCAGTACTTC.

The chain combines TRBV5-5 with TRBJ2-7; D might be TRBD1 (5 bases). CDR1 and CDR2 (germline): SGHKS, YYEKEE (reference sequence). The CDR3 totals 13 residues. The V end was cut by 5 bases, the J end by 3 bases, with 12 bases between. The CDR3 is CASSLQENYEQYF. The CDR3, as DNA: TGTGCCAGCAGTTTACAGGAGAACTACGAGCAGTACTTC. The variable domain in full, with the rest retrieved from reference TRBV5-5 and TRBJ2-7, is DAGVTQSPTHLIKTRGQQVTLRCSPISGHKSVSWYQQVLGQGPQFIFQYYEKEERGRGNFPDRFSARQFPNYSSELNVNALLLGDSALYLCASSLQENYEQYFGPGTRLTVT.

CDR3 amino acids: CASSSDRSSFRNEQYF. The CDR3 DNA reads TGTGCCAGCAGTTCCGATCGAAGCTCTTTTCGGAACGAGCAGTACTTC. The chain employs TRBV6-2 or TRBV6-3 and TRBJ2-7; D unresolved. The CDR3 totals 16 residues. V was shortened by 4 bases and J by 5 bases, with 21 bases between the two germline ends. Germline values: CDR1 MNHEY, CDR2 SVGEGT.

This clonotype was seen only a few times. V usage is TRBV24-1 and J usage is TRBJ2-7; D ambiguous. Germline V gene lookup returns CDR1 KGHDR and CDR2 SFDVKD. Trimming left V 3 bases short and J 4 bases short, with 12 bases between. CDR3 size: 14 residues. The CDR3 sequence is CATSDVSEPYEQYF. The DNA for the CDR3 is TGTGCCACCAGTGATGTTTCGGAGCCATACGAGCAGTACTTC.

This clonotype has just a few counts. This chain joins TRBV20-1 and TRBJ2-7, with D possibly called TRBD1 or TRBD2 (5 bases each). The V end lost 6 bases, the J end lost 0 bases, and 15 bases lay between the germline ends. This CDR3 has 14 amino acids. Germline V CDR1 and CDR2: DFQATT, SNEGSKA (reference sequence). In DNA, the CDR3 is TGCAGTGCGGACCAGCCGGGGCGCTCCTACGAGCAGTACTTC. Protein: CSADQPGRSYEQYF.

The chain combines TRBV20-1 with TRBJ2-7, with 10 positions matching TRBD2. The junction had 3 bases not matched to a gene; V was cut back by 0 bases and J by 1 base. This CDR3 has 15 amino acids. Germline loops: CDR1 DFQATT, CDR2 SNEGSKA (reference sequence). CDR3 in amino acids: CSARDERGGSYEQYF. Written as DNA, the CDR3 is TGCAGTGCTAGAGACGAGCGGGGGGGGTCCTACGAGCAGTACTTC.

The chain links TRBV4-1 to TRBJ2-1; no firm D call. This CDR3 spans 16 amino acids. V was trimmed by 0 bases and J by 2 bases, leaving 11 bases between them. Per the germline V gene, CDR1 is MGHRA and CDR2 is YSYEKL. The CDR3 sequence is CASSQDHFPTYNEQFF. CDR3 coding DNA: TGCGCCAGCAGCCAAGATCACTTTCCTACCTACAATGAGCAGTTCTTC.

Comment on this clonotype: A read error may explain this, as a much larger clone is one base away. The chain carries TRBV15 and TRBJ1-4, with unresolved D. The CDR3 has 15 residues. The V gene's germline CDR1 is LNHNV and CDR2 YYDKDF (reference sequence). DNA for the CDR3: TGTGCCACCAGCAGAGATTTTACGTCTTCGGAAAGACTGTTTTTT. Residues: CATSRDFTSSERLFF.

In this sample, this clonotype turned up a few times. This chain uses TRBV28 with TRBJ2-1; 7 bases fit TRBD1. The V segment lost 7 bases and the J segment 2 bases; nucleotides outside the gene matches: 8. The CDR3 is 15 residues long. The V gene's germline CDR1 is MDHEN and CDR2 SYDVKM. In DNA form, the CDR3 reads TGTGCCAGCAACCTCGGGGACAGCCCCTACAATGAGCAGTTCTTC. Translating gives CASNLGDSPYNEQFF.